Presented here are 6 T cell receptor beta chains from one specimen sequenced in a study of T cells after yellow fever vaccination. TCRdb called the 5' RACE reads again in MiXCR, with one record for every CDR3 protein. The profile shows 250,000 or so distinct CDR3 sequences, roughly 3.5% of them singletons. The sample here was PBMCs, taken 15 days after the yellow fever booster vaccination. These receptors were obtained from a man aged 18 to 29 who received the YFV17D yellow fever vaccine.

The sample holds many counts of this clonotype. This rearrangement joins TRBV9 to TRBJ2-5; 11 bases line up with TRBD2. Germline CDR1 reads SGDLS; CDR2 reads YYNGEE. The CDR3 covers 17 residues. Losses at the gene ends were 0 bases for V and 5 bases for J; bases not matched to a gene: 9. CDR3 sequence (DNA): TGTGCCAGCAGCGTAGAAGGTAGCGGGGGGGCCGGGGAGACCCAGTACTTC. This sequence encodes CASSVEGSGGAGETQYF.

This clonotype appeared many times. The chain carries TRBV4-1 and TRBJ2-4; D call uncertain. CDR1 is MGHRA and CDR2 is YSYEKL in the germline V gene. There are 15 residues in the CDR3. Trimming left V 5 bases short and J 0 bases short, with 11 bases between. The CDR3 coding sequence is TGCGCCAGCAGCGTCCTAGGGCTAGCCAAAAACATTCAGTACTTC. Protein sequence: CASSVLGLAKNIQYF.

This clonotype showed up many times. V and J are TRBV4-1 and TRBJ2-1; tentative D call: TRBD1 (5 bases). Germline V CDR1 and CDR2: MGHRA, YSYEKL. V was cut by 3 bases and J by 3 bases, with 12 bases left in between. The CDR3 is 15 residues long. The CDR3 sequence is CASSHGVQVYNEQFF. The DNA of the CDR3 is TGCGCCAGCAGCCATGGGGTACAGGTCTACAATGAGCAGTTCTTC.

This clonotype was counted ten times or more. V is TRBV20-1 and J is TRBJ1-1; D is ambiguous. Trimming removed 0 bases at V and 0 bases at J, with 11 bases between. Germline loops: CDR1 DFQATT, CDR2 SNEGSKA (reference sequence). This CDR3 is built from 15 residues. CDR3 sequence: CSARDLARVNTEAFF. CDR3 nucleotides: TGCAGTGCTAGAGATCTCGCTCGGGTGAACACTGAAGCTTTCTTT.

J is TRBJ2-2 and V is TRBV29-1; D gene unclear. The germline V and J ends were trimmed by 5 bases and 2 bases, with 6 bases remaining between them. The germline CDR1 and CDR2 sequences are SQVTM and ANQGSEA. The CDR3 is made up of 12 amino acids. The CDR3 DNA reads as TGCAGCGTTTACGGTAACACCGGGGAGCTGTTTTTT. Translation: CSVYGNTGELFF.

This clonotype appeared many times. The chain couples TRBV12-3 or TRBV12-4 to TRBJ1-1; unclear D gene. CDR3 length: 13 residues. V shed 5 bases and J shed 0 bases, with 7 bases lying between them. The CDR3 nucleotides are TGTGCCAGCAGTACGGAGCTGAACACTGAAGCTTTCTTT. This encodes CASSTELNTEAFF.